The 20 T cell receptor beta chains presented below share a single source sample, sequenced in a study of control samples from healthy donors and cancer patients. Sequenced by immunoSEQ multiplex PCR; TCRdb stores in-frame clones only, minus some. This sample has about 50,000 clones, with 93% found just once. The material sequenced was PBMCs. The receptors derive from a woman aged 45-59 years with head and neck cancer.

The chain carries TRBV2 and TRBJ2-7, with 13 nucleotides matching TRBD2. CDR1 is SNHLY and CDR2 is FYNNEI in the germline V gene. CDR3 length equals 13 residues. The V gene end was trimmed by 4 bases and the J gene end by 9 bases; junction bases not matched to a gene: 3. The CDR3 sequence is CASSGLAGGLQYF. CDR3 bases: TGTGCCAGCAGTGGACTAGCGGGGGGTTTGCAGTACTTC.

This clone has a handful of counts. The J gene is TRBJ2-1, the V gene TRBV7-8; TRBD2 might be the D (5 bases). Trimming removed 5 bases at V and 5 bases at J, with 16 bases between. Germline loops: CDR1 SGHVS, CDR2 FQNEAQ. This CDR3 comprises 15 residues. The CDR3 nucleotides are TGTGCCAGCAGCCCACTGGGAGAAACTGACAATGAGCAGTTCTTC. Translation: CASSPLGETDNEQFF. Supplemented by reference TRBV7-8 and TRBJ2-1, the full variable domain reads GAGVSQSPRYKVAKRGQDVALRCDPISGHVSLFWYQQALGQGPEFLTYFQNEAQLDKSGLPSDRFFAERPEGSVSTLKIQRTQQEDSAVYLCASSPLGETDNEQFFGPGTRLTVL.

This rearrangement joins TRBV6-5 to TRBJ2-1; D not resolved. CDR3 length equals 13 residues. Germline lookup yields CDR1 MNHEY and CDR2 SVGAGI. V lost 2 bases to trimming and J lost 6 bases, with 8 bases between them. The DNA for the CDR3 is TGTGCCAGCAGTTACAGCGTAGGCAATGAGCAGTTCTTC. The encoded protein is CASSYSVGNEQFF.

The chain is built from TRBV15 and TRBJ2-3; 10 bases align to TRBD2. V trimming: 0 bases; J trimming: 2 bases; junction bases outside the gene matches: 2. Germline CDR1 LNHNV, CDR2 YYDKDF (reference sequence). The CDR3 loop spans 16 amino acids. CDR3 DNA sequence: TGTGCCACCAGCAGAGAAGCGGGGGGGGCCACAGATACGCAGTATTTT. Translated, it gives CATSREAGGATDTQYF.

For the CDR3, the DNA is TGTGCCAGCAGCCCCCCTGGGGGCTCTGGAAACACCATATATTTT. It translates to CASSPPGGSGNTIYF. J is TRBJ1-3 and V is TRBV25-1, with D perhaps matching TRBD1 (5 bases). The germline gives CDR1 MGHDK, CDR2 SYGVNS. This CDR3 has 15 residues. The V end lost 6 bases, the J end lost 0 bases, and 12 bases lay between the germline ends.

This chain links TRBV9 with TRBJ2-1; D is undetermined. V lost 0 bases, J lost 0 bases, and 10 bases lay in between. The CDR3 is 16 amino acids. Per germline, CDR1 SGDLS and CDR2 YYNGEE. The CDR3, as DNA: TGTGCCAGCAGCGTAGAAGTAGTGAACTCCTACAATGAGCAGTTCTTC. Amino acids: CASSVEVVNSYNEQFF.

This clone appeared a few times. This chain uses TRBV7-9 with TRBJ1-5; D gene unclear. Germline V CDR1 and CDR2: SEHNR, FQNEAQ (reference sequence). The CDR3 length is 13 residues. The V gene lost 5 bases and the J gene lost 7 bases, with 12 bases spanning the gap. The CDR3 bases are TGTGCCAGCAGCGGAACCAGAGGGCAGCCCCAGCATTTT. Translation gives CASSGTRGQPQHF.

V usage is TRBV18 and J usage is TRBJ1-2; no definite D call. Trimming took off 3 bases at V and 2 bases at J, with 10 bases between the two ends. Germline V gene sequence: CDR1 KGHSH, CDR2 LQKENI. The CDR3 extends over 14 amino acids. CDR3 amino acids: CASSPASANYGYTF. The DNA for the CDR3 is TGTGCCAGCTCACCGGCGTCGGCCAACTATGGCTACACCTTC.

The V gene is TRBV4-3, the J gene TRBJ2-7; possibly TRBD2 for D (5 bases). The CDR3 totals 16 residues. Germline CDR1 reads LGHNA; CDR2 reads YSLEER. V gave up 3 bases and J gave up 3 bases, with 18 bases separating them. The CDR3 DNA follows: TGCGCCAGCAGCCACGAACTACGGAGCGGAGTCTACGAGCAGTACTTC. Its protein is CASSHELRSGVYEQYF.

This clone was seen just once. The chain carries TRBV28 and TRBJ2-1; 8 bases match TRBD1. Germline lookup yields CDR1 MDHEN and CDR2 SYDVKM. Trimming at V came to 1 base and at J to 3 bases, leaving 5 bases not matched to a gene. The CDR3 consists of 16 residues. The CDR3 DNA sequence: TGTGCCAGCAGTTTATCCCAGGGGGCGAGCTACAATGAGCAGTTCTTC. As protein: CASSLSQGASYNEQFF.

The chain joins TRBV3-1 (or the pseudogene TRBV3-2) to TRBJ2-5; TRBD1 matches 10 bases. Germline V gene lookup returns CDR1 LGHDT and CDR2 YNNKEL (reference sequence). The CDR3 runs to 15 residues. Trimming removed 1 base from V and 4 bases from J; junction bases left unmatched: 3. The CDR3 reads CASSQGRTGGETQYF. In DNA form, the CDR3 reads TGTGCCAGCAGCCAAGGTCGGACAGGGGGAGAGACCCAGTACTTC.

The V gene is TRBV6-4, the J gene TRBJ2-2, with 10 bases that match TRBD2. The V and J ends lost 3 bases and 4 bases, in that order; junction bases with no gene match: 5. Germline CDR1 and CDR2: MRHNA and SNTAGT. The CDR3 is 16 residues long. The DNA of the CDR3 is TGTGCCAGCAGTGAAGGAGCGGGGGGGCCCACCGGGGAGCTGTTTTTT. Protein: CASSEGAGGPTGELFF.

The V call is TRBV28, the J call TRBJ2-1; D uncertain. Trimming cost V 5 bases and J 10 bases, with 15 bases left between them. Germline CDR1 reads MDHEN; CDR2 reads SYDVKM. This CDR3 region has 13 residues. CDR3 coding DNA: TGTGCCAGCAGTCCACCTAGGGTTTTCGAGCAGTTCTTC. Translating gives CASSPPRVFEQFF.

The chain has TRBV18 and TRBJ2-7; D not certain. Trimming shortened V by 3 bases and J by 2 bases, and 11 bases separated the two germline ends. CDR1 is KGHSH, CDR2 LQKENI, per germline. The CDR3 is 14 residues long. The CDR3 nucleotides read TGTGCCAGCTCACCGCTTCCAGCAACCTACGAGCAGTACTTC. It is translated as CASSPLPATYEQYF.

The V and J genes are TRBV14 and TRBJ2-7, with D possibly being TRBD1 or TRBD2 (5 bases each). The V end was cut by 0 bases, the J end by 2 bases, with 14 bases between. CDR1 is SGHDN and CDR2 is FVKESK in the germline V gene. The CDR3 covers 16 residues. This CDR3 is CASSQDGAEGTYEQYF. CDR3 bases: TGTGCCAGCAGCCAAGACGGGGCCGAGGGTACCTACGAGCAGTACTTC.

This chain uses TRBV19 with TRBJ2-7; perhaps TRBD1 as D (5 bases). V gave up 8 bases and J gave up 2 bases, with 13 bases separating them. The CDR3 is 13 residues long. The V gene's germline CDR1 is LNHDA and CDR2 SQIVND (reference sequence). The CDR3 protein is CASSSDSPYEQYF. Here the CDR3 DNA reads TGTGCCAGTTCTAGTGACAGTCCCTACGAGCAGTACTTC.

This rearrangement joins TRBV28 to TRBJ2-1; D is perhaps TRBD1 (6 bases). Germline CDR1 is MDHEN and CDR2 is SYDVKM. The V end lost 4 bases, the J end lost 4 bases, and 14 bases lay between the germline ends. This CDR3 has 15 amino acids. The CDR3, as DNA: TGTGCCAGCAGTTCTGGACAGACCCTGTACAATGAGCAGTTCTTC. It specifies CASSSGQTLYNEQFF.

The sample holds one count of this clone. This chain uses TRBV19 with TRBJ1-1; a weak D match, TRBD1 (5 bases). Between the trimmed V and J ends, which lost 1 base and 5 bases, there was a span of 8 bases. The CDR3 covers 13 residues. In germline, CDR1 is LNHDA, CDR2 SQIVND (reference sequence). CDR3 in amino acids: CASSIGAGTEAFF. The CDR3 nucleotides are TGTGCCAGTAGTATAGGGGCAGGGACTGAAGCTTTCTTT. Together with reference TRBV19 and TRBJ1-1, the CDR3 gives the full variable domain: DGGITQSPKYLFRKEGQNVTLSCEQNLNHDAMYWYRQDPGQGLRLIYYSQIVNDFQKGDIAEGYSVSREKKESFPLTVTSAQKNPTAFYLCASSIGAGTEAFFGQGTRLTVV.

V usage is TRBV7-9 and J usage is TRBJ2-7; possibly TRBD2 for D (6 bases). Germline loops: CDR1 SEHNR, CDR2 FQNEAQ (reference sequence). CDR3 size: 12 residues. Trimming removed 5 bases at V and 5 bases at J, with 10 bases between. The CDR3, as DNA: TGTGCCAGCAGCCCCGCGGGGCACGAGCAGTACTTC. Translating gives CASSPAGHEQYF.

This chain links TRBV28 with TRBJ1-2, with D perhaps matching TRBD1 (5 bases). From germline, CDR1 is MDHEN and CDR2 SYDVKM. The ends were cut back, 6 bases at V and 4 bases at J, with 9 bases in the middle. The CDR3 length is 12 residues. The CDR3 DNA follows: TGTGCCAGCAGCCGACAGTCCTATGGCTACACCTTC. As protein: CASSRQSYGYTF.